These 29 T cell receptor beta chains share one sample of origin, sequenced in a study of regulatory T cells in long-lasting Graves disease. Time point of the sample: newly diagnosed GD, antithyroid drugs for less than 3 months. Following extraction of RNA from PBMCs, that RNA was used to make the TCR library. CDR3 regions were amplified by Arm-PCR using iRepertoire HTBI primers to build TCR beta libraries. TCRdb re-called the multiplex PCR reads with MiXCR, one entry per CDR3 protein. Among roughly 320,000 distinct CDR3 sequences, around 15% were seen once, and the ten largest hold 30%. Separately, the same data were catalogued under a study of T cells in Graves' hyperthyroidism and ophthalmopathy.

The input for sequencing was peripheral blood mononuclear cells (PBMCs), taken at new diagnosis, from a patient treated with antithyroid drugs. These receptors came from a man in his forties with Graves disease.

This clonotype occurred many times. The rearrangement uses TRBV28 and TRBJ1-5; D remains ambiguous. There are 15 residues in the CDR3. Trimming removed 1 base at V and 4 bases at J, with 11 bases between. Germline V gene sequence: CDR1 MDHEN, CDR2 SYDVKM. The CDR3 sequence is CASSLFTGSNQPQHF. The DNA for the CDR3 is TGTGCCAGCAGTTTATTTACCGGGTCTAATCAGCCCCAGCATTTT. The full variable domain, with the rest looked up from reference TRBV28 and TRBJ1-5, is DVKVTQSSRYLVKRTGEKVFLECVQDMDHENMFWYRQDPGLGLRLIYFSYDVKMKEKGDIPEGYSVSREKKERFSLILESASTNQTSMYLCASSLFTGSNQPQHFGDGTRLSIL.

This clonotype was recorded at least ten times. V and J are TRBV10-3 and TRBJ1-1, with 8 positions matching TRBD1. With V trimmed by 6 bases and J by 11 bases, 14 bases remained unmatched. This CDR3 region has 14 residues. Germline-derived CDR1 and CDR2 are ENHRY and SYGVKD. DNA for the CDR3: TGTGCCATCAGGCCCCGGACAGGGTCCAACGGGGCTTTCTTT. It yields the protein CAIRPRTGSNGAFF.

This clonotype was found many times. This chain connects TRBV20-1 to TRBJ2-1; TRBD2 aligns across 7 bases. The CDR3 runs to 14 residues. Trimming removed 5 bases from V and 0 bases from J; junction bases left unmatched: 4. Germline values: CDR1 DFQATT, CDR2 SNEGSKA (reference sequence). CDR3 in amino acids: CSALWGGSYNEQFF. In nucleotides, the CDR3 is TGCAGTGCTCTCTGGGGGGGCTCCTACAATGAGCAGTTCTTC.

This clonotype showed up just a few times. The DNA for the CDR3 is TGCAGTCCGAGCAGCGGGGGCACAGATACGCAGTATTTT. Protein sequence: CSPSSGGTDTQYF. V and J are TRBV20-1 and TRBJ2-3; 7 nucleotides align to TRBD2. The J segment lost 1 base and the V segment lost 8 bases, leaving 6 bases of the junction unmatched. Germline lookup yields CDR1 DFQATT and CDR2 SNEGSKA (reference sequence). The CDR3 is 13 amino acids.

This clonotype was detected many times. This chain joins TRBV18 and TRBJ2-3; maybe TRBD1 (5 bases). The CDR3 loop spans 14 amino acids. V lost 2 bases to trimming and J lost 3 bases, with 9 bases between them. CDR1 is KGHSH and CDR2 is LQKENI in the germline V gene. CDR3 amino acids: CASSPGAETDTQYF. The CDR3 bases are TGTGCCAGCTCACCAGGGGCGGAGACAGATACGCAGTATTTT.

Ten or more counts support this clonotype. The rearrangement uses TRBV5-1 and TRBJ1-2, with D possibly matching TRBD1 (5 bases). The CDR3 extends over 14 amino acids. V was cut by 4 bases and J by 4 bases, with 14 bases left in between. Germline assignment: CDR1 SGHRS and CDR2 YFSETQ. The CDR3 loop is CASSAGDGTYGYTF. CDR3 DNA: TGCGCCAGCAGCGCCGGGGACGGAACCTATGGCTACACCTTC. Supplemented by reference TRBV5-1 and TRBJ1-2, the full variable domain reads KAGVTQTPRYLIKTRGQQVTLSCSPISGHRSVSWYQQTPGQGLQFLFEYFSETQRNKGNFPGRFSGRQFSNSRSEMNVSTLELGDSALYLCASSAGDGTYGYTFGSGTRLTVV.

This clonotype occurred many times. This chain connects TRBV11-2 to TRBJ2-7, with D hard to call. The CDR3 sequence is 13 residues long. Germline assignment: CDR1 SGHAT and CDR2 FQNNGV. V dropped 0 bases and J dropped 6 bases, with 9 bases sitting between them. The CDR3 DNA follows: TGTGCCAGCAGCTTAGAATTCGGAATCGAGCAGTACTTC. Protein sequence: CASSLEFGIEQYF.

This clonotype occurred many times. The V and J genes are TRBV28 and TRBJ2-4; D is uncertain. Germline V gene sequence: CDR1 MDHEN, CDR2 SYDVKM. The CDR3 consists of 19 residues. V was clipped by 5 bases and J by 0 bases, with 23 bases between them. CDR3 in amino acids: CASSSVTIRLPLAKNIQYF. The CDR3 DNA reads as TGTGCCAGCAGTAGTGTAACGATCCGGTTACCACTAGCCAAAAACATTCAGTACTTC.

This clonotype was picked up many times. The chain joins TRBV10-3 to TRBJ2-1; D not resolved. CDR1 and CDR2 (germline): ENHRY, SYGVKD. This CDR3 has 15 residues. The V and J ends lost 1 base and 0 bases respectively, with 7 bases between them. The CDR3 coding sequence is TGTGCCATCAGTGAGTTGATGAGCTCCTACAATGAGCAGTTCTTC. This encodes CAISELMSSYNEQFF.

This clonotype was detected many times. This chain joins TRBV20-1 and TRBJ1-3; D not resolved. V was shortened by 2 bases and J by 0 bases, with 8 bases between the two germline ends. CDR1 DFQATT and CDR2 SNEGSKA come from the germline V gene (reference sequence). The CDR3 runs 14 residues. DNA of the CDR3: TGCAGTGCTAGATTTGACCTCTCTGGAAACACCATATATTTT. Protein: CSARFDLSGNTIYF.

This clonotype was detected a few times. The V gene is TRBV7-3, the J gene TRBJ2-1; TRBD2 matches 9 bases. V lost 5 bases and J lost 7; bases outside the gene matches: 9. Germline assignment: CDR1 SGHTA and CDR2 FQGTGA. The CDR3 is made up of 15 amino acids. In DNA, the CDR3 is TGTGCCAGCAGCACCCAAAGCGGGGGGACGAATGAGCAGTTCTTC. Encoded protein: CASSTQSGGTNEQFF.

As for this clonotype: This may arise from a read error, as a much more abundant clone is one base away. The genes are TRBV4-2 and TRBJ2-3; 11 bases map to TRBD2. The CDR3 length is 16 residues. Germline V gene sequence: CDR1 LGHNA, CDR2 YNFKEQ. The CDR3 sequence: CASSQEGTSGTDAQYF. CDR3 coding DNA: TGTGCCAGCAGCCAAGAAGGGACTAGCGGAACAGATGCGCAGTATTTT.

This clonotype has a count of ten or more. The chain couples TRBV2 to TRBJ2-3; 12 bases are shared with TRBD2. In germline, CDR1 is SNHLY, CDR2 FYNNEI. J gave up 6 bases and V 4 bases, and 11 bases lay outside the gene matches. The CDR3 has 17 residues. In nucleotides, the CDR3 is TGTGCCAGCAGTGGGGACCACGGGACTAGCGGGTTGGATACGCAGTATTTT. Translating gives CASSGDHGTSGLDTQYF.

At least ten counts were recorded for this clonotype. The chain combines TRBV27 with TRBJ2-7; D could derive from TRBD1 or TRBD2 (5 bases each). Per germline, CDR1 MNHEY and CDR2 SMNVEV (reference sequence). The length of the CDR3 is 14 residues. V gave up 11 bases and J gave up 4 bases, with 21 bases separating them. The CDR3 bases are TGTGCCGGGGGATTGGGTCCTCCTTGGTACGAGCAGTACTTC. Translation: CAGGLGPPWYEQYF.

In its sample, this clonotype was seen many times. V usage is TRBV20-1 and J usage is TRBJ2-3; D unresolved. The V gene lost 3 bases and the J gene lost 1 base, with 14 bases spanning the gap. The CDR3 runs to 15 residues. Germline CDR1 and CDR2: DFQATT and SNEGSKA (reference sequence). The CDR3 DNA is TGCAGTGCTAGTAACCCCACATCTGGCACAGATACGCAGTATTTT. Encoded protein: CSASNPTSGTDTQYF.

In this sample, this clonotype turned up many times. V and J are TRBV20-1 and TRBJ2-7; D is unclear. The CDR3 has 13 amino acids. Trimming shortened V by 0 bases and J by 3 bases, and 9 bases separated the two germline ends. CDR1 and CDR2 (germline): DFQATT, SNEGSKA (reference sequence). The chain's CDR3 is CSARDGNNYEQYF. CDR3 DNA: TGCAGTGCTAGAGATGGTAACAACTACGAGCAGTACTTC.

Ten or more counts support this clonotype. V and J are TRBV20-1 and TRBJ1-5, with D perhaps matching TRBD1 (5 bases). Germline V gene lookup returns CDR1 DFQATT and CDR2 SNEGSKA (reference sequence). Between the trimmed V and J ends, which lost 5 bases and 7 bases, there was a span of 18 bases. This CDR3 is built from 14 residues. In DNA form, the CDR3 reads TGCAGTGCTGAAAGGTCCAGGGTCGGCCAGCCCCAGCATTTT. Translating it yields CSAERSRVGQPQHF.

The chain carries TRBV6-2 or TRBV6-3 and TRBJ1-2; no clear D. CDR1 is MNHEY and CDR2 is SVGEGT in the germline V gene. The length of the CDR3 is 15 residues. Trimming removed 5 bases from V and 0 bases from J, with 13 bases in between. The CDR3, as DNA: TGTGCCAGCAGTGAATACCGGGGAGCTAACTATGGCTACACCTTC. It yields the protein CASSEYRGANYGYTF.

CDR3 DNA: TGTGCCAGCAGTTCGCCCGGGACACGGGGGAGGGATACGCAGTATTTT. It yields the protein CASSSPGTRGRDTQYF. This chain joins TRBV27 and TRBJ2-3; D is perhaps TRBD1 or TRBD2 (6 bases each). V was clipped by 4 bases and J by 6 bases, with 20 bases between them. The CDR3 totals 16 residues. Germline V gene lookup returns CDR1 MNHEY and CDR2 SMNVEV (reference sequence).

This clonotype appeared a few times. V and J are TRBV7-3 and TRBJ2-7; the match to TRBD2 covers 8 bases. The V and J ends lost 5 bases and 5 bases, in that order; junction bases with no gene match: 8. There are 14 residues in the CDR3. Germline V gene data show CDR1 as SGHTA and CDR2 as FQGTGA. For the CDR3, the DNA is TGTGCCAGCAGCCCGGGAGGGGAGATGGACGAGCAGTACTTC. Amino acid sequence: CASSPGGEMDEQYF.

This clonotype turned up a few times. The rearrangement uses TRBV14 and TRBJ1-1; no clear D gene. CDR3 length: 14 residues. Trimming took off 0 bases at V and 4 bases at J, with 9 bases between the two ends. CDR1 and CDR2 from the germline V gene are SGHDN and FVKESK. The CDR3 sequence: CASSQDVTGTEAFF. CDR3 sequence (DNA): TGTGCCAGCAGCCAAGATGTGACGGGCACTGAAGCTTTCTTT.

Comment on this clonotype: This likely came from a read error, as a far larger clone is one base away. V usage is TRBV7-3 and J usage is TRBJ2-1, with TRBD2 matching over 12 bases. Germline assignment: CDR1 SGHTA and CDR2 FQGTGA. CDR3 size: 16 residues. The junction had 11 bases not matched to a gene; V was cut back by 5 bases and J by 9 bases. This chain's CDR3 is CASSSDLAGGPREQFF. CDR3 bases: TGTGCCAGCAGCAGCGACCTAGCGGGGGGGCCTCGTGAGCAGTTCTTC.

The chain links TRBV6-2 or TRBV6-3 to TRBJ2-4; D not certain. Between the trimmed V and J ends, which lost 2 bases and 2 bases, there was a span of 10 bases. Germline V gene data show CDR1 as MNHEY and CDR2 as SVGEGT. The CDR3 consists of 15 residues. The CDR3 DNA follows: TGTGCCAGCAGTTACAAAGTGATAACCAAAAACATTCAGTACTTC. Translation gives CASSYKVITKNIQYF.

CDR3 sequence: CASSIYRQGGQPQHF. As DNA, the CDR3 is TGTGCCAGTAGTATATACCGGCAGGGAGGACAGCCCCAGCATTTT. This rearrangement joins TRBV19 to TRBJ1-5; a weak D match, TRBD1 (5 bases). Trimming cost V 2 bases and J 7 bases, with 15 bases left between them. The germline V gene has CDR1 LNHDA and CDR2 SQIVND (reference sequence). CDR3 length: 15 residues.

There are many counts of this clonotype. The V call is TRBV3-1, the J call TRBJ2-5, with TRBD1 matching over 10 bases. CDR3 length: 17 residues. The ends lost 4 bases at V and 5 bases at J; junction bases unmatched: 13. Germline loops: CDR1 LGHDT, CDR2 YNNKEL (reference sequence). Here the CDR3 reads CASSPKPGQGLSETQYF. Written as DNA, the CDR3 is TGTGCCAGCAGCCCTAAACCGGGACAGGGGTTGTCGGAGACCCAGTACTTC.

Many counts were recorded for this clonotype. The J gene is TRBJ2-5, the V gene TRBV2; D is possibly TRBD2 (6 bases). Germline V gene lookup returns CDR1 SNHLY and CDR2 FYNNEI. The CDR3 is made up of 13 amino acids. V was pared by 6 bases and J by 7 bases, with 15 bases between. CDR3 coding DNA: TGTGCCAGCAGGCAACGACTAGGAGGGACCCAGTACTTC. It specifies CASRQRLGGTQYF.

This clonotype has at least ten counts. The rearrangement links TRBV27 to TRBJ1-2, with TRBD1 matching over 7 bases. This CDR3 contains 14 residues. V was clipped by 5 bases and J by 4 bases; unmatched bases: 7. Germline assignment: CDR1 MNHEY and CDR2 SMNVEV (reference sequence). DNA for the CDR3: TGTGCCAGCAGTCAGGGGGGTCGGATCTATGGCTACACCTTC. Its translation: CASSQGGRIYGYTF.

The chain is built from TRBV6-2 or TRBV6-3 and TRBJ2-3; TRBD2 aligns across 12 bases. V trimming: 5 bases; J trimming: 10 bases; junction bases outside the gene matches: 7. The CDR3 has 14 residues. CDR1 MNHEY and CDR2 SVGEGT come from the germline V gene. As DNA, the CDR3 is TGTGCCAGCAGTGAAGGACTAGCGGGGCCGCCGCAGTATTTT. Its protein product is CASSEGLAGPPQYF.

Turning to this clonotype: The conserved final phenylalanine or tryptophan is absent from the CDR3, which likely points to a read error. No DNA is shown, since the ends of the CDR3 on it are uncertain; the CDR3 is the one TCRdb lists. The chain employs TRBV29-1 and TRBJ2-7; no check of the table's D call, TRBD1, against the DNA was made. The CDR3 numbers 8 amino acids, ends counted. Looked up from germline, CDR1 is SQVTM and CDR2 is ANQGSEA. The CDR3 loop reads CSVGRGNL.